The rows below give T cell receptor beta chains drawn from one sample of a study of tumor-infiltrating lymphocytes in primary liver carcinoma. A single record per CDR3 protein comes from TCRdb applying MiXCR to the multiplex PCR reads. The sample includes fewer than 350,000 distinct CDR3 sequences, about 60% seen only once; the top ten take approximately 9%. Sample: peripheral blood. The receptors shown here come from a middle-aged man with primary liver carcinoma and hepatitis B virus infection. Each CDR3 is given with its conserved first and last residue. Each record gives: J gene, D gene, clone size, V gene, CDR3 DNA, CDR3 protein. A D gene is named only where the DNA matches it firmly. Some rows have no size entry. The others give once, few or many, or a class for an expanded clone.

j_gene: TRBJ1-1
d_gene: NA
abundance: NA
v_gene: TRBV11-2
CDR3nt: TGTGCCAGCAGCCAAGGCAGAGCTGAAGCTTTCTTT
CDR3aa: CASSQGRAEAFF

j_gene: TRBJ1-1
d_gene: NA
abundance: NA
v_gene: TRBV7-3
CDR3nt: TGTGCCAGCAGCTTAGCCGGGGGAGGGGACGCTGAAGCTTTCTTT
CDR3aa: CASSLAGGGDAEAFF

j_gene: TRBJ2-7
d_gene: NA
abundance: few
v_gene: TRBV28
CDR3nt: TGTGCCAGCAGTTTGAGGCAGGGAAACTACGAGCAGTACTTC
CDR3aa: CASSLRQGNYEQYF

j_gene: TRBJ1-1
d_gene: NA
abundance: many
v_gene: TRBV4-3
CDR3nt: TGCGCCAGCAGCCAAGAATACCGGAACACTGAAGCTTTCTTT
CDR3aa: CASSQEYRNTEAFF

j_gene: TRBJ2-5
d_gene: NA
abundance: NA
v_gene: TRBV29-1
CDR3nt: TGCAGCGTTGAATTAAGCCGGGCTGAGACCCAGTACTTC
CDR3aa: CSVELSRAETQYF

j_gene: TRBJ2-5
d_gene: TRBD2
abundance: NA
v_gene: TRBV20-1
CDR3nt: TGCAGTGCTAATAGCGGGGGGCAAGAGACCCAGTACTTC
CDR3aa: CSANSGGQETQYF

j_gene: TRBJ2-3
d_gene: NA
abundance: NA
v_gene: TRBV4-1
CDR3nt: TGCGCCAGCAGCCAGGCAGGGGCCTCGGGTGGAGATAGGCAGTATTTT
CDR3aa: CASSQAGASGGDRQYF

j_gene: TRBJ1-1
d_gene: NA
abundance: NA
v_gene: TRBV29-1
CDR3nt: TGCAGCGCTAGGGACAAGGGAGGCACTGAAGCTTTCTTT
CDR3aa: CSARDKGGTEAFF

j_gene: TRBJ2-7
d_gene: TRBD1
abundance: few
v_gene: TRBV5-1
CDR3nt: TGCGCCAGCAGCTCCGGGACAGGGGGCTTGGGTGAAGACGAGCAGTACTTC
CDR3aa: CASSSGTGGLGEDEQYF

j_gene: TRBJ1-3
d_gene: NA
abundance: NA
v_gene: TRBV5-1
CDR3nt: TGCGCCAGCAGCTTAACCGCCTCTGGAAACACCATATATTTT
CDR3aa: CASSLTASGNTIYF

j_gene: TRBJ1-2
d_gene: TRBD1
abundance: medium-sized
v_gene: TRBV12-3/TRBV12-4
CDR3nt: TGTGCCATCGGACAGGGGGTCGATGGCTACACCTTC
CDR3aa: CAIGQGVDGYTF

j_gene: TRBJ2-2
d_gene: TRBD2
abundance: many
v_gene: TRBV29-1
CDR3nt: TGCAGCGTTGTACTAGCGGGAGGTTACACCGGGGAGCTGTTTTTT
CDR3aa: CSVVLAGGYTGELFF

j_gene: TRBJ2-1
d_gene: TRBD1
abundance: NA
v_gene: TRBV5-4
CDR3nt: TGTGTCAGCATCGGACAGGGGGCCTTTTCCTACAATGAGCAGTTCTTC
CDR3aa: CVSIGQGAFSYNEQFF

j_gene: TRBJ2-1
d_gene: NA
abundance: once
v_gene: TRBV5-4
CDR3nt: TGTACCAGCAGCTTGGACGTTTCGGGGGTCGGGGCGAATGAGCAGTTCTTC
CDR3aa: CTSSLDVSGVGANEQFF

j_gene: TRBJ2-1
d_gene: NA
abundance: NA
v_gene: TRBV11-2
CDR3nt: TGTGCCAGCAGATTAGGGCGCTACTACAATGAACAGTTCTTC
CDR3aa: CASRLGRYYNEQFF

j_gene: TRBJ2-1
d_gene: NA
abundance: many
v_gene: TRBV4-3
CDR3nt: TGCGCCAGCAGCTCCGAGCGGAGTAGCTCCTACAATGAGCAGTTCTTC
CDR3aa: CASSSERSSSYNEQFF

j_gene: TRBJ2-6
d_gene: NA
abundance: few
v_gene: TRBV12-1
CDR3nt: TGTGCCAGCAGCCCAGGACAGGGGAGGATCTCTGGGGCCAACGTCCTGACTTTC
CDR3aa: CASSPGQGRISGANVLTF

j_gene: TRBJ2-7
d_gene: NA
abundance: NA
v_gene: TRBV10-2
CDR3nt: TGTGCCAGCAGCCGGGACATGGGTATCGACGAGCAGTACTTC
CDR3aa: CASSRDMGIDEQYF

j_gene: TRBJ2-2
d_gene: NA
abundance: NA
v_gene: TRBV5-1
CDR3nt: TGCGCCAGCAGCTTGGCCGAAGGGAGGCGCCGGACCGGGGAGCTGTTTTTT
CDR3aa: CASSLAEGRRRTGELFF

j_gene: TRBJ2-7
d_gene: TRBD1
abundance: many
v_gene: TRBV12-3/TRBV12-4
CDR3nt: TGTGCCAGCAGTAGAGGACAGGGAACCACCTACGAGCAGTACTTC
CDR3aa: CASSRGQGTTYEQYF

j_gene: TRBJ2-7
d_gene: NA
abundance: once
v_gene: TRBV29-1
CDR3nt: TGCAGCGCCCGGTTGAACGAGCAGTACTTC
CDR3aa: CSARLNEQYF

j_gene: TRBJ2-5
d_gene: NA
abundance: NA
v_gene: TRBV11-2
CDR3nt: TGTGCCAGCAGTCCCGGGATGCTTAAAGAGACCCGGTACTTC
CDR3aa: CASSPGMLKETRYF

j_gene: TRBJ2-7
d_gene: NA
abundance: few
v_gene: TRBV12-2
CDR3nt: TGTGCAAGTCGCTTTCGGGACAGACCATACGAGCAGTACTTC
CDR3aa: CASRFRDRPYEQYF

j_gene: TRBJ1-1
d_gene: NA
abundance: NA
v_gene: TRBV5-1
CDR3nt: TGCGCCAGCAGCTTGTCCCGGGAAGAAGCTTTCTTT
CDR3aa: CASSLSREEAFF

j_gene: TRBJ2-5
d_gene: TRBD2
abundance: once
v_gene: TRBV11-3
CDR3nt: TGTGCCAGCACCGATGGACTAGCGGATCAAGAGACCCGGTACTTC
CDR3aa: CASTDGLADQETRYF

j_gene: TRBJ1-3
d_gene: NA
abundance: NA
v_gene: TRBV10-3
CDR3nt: TGTGCCATCAGACCCACCAGCGGGCAGTCTGGAAACACCATATATTTT
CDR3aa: CAIRPTSGQSGNTIYF

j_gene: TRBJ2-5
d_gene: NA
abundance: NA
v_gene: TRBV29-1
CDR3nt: TGCAGCGTCCGACTGAGCAGGGGCCTCGAGGAGACCCACTACTTC
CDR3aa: CSVRLSRGLEETHYF

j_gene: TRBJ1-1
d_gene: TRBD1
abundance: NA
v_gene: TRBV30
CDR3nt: TGTGCCTGGAGACCCTCCGGGACAGCGAACACTGAAGCTTTCTTT
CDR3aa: CAWRPSGTANTEAFF

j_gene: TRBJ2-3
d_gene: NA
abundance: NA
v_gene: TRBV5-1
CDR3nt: TGCGCCAGCAGGGGCGGGGAGAGCACAGATACGCAGTATTTT
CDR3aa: CASRGGESTDTQYF

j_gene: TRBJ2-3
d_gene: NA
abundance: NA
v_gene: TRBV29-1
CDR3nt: TGCGGCGTTGTTAGGGCTAGCAGTAGAGATACGCAGTATTTT
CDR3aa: CGVVRASSRDTQYF

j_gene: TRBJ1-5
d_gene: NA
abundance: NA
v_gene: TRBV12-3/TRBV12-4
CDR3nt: TGTGCCAGCAGTTTTCGGGGGTCCAATCAGCCCCAGCATTTT
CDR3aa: CASSFRGSNQPQHF

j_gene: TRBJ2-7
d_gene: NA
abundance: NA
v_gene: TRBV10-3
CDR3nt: TGTGCCATCAGTGACTGGGCAGGGGGCAGCGGGGGAACCTACGAGCAGTACTTC
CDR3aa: CAISDWAGGSGGTYEQYF

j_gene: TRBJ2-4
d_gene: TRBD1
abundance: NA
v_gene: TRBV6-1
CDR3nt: TGTGCAAGGAGTGCACAGGGGACGCAAAACATTCAGTACTTC
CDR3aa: CARSAQGTQNIQYF

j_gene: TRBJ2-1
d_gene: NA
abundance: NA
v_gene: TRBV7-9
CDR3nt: TGTGCCAGCACCCCCTCCGTCCGCTTGGAGCAGTTCTTC
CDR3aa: CASTPSVRLEQFF

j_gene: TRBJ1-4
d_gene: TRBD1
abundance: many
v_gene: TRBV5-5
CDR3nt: TGTGCCAGCAGCCTCCAGGGGGTGGGGGAAAAACTGTTTTTT
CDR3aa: CASSLQGVGEKLFF

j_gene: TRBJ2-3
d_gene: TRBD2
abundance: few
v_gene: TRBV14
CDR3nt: TGTGCCAGCAGTGGACTAGCGGGAGGTACAGATACGCAGTATTTT
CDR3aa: CASSGLAGGTDTQYF

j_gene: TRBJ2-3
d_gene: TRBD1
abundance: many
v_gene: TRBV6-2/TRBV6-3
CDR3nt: TGTGCCAGCAGTAAACAGGGGGGCACAGATACGCAGTATTTT
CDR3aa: CASSKQGGTDTQYF

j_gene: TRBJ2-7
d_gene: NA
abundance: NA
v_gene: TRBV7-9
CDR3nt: TGTGCCAACAGCCGACGACGGGCAGGGAGCCTCCAGGCCTACGAGCAGTACTTC
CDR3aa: CANSRRRAGSLQAYEQYF

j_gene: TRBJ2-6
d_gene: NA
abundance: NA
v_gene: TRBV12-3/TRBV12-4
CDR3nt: TGTGGCAGCAGTTTGGACCCAAACTCTGGGGCCAACGTCCTGACTTTC
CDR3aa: CGSSLDPNSGANVLTF

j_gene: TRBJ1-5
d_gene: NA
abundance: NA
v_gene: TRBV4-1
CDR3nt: TGCGCCAGCAGCCTCTCGGGCAAAAAAAATCAGCCCCAGCATTTT
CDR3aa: CASSLSGKKNQPQHF

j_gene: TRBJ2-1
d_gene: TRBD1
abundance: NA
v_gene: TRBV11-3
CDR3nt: TGTGCCAGTAACGGGACAGCCAACAATGAGCAGTTCTTC
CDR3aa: CASNGTANNEQFF

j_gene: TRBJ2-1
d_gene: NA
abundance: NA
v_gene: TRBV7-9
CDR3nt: TGTGCCAGCAGCTTCCCTCCACTGGGCTCCTACAATGTGCAGTTCTTC
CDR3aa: CASSFPPLGSYNVQFF

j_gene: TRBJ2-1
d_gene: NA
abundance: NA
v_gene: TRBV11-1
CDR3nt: TGTGCCATCAGCATTGGCCTGAACAATGAGAAGTTCTTC
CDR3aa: CAISIGLNNEKFF

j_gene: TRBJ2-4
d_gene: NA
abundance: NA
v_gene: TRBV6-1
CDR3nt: TGTGCCAGCAGGAGGGACCTCCCTGCCGAAAACATTCAGTACTTC
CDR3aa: CASRRDLPAENIQYF

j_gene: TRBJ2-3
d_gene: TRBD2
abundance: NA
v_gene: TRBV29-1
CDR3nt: TGCAACACCCGGCCGCGGGAGAGGGGCACAGATACGCTGTATTTT
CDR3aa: CNTRPRERGTDTLYF

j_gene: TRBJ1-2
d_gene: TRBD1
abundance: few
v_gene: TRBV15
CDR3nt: TGTGCCACCCGGGACAGGGGGCGTGGAGGCTACACCTTC
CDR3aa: CATRDRGRGGYTF

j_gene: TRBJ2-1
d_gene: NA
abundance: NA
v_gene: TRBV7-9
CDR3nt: TGTGCCAGCAGCGTTAGACTAGTGGGCCGAATCTACAATGAGCAGTCCTTC
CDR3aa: CASSVRLVGRIYNEQSF

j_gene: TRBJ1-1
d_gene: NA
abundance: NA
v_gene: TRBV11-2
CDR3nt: TGTGCCAGCAGCTTGGCCAGGATGGCGAACACTGGAGCTTTCTTT
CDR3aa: CASSLARMANTGAFF

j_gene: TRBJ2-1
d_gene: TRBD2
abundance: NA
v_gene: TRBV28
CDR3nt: TGTGCCAGCACTCTCGACGTCGGGAGGGCCAGATTCAATGAGCAGTTCTTC
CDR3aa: CASTLDVGRARFNEQFF

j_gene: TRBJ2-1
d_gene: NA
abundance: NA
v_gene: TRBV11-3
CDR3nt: TGTGCCAGCGGCCTCTTCGTAGGGGACAATGAGCAGATCTTC
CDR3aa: CASGLFVGDNEQIF

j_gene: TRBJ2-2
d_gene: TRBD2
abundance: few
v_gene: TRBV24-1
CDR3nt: TGTGCCACCCGGGGGGTAGCGGATGACACCGGGGAGCTGTTTTTT
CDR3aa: CATRGVADDTGELFF

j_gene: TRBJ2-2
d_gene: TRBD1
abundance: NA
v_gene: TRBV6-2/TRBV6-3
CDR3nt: TGTGCCAGCAGCTACGGACAGGGGCGGGCCGGGGAGCTGTTTTTT
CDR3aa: CASSYGQGRAGELFF

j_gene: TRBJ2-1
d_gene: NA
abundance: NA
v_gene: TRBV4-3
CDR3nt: TGCGCCAGCAGCTACTACCGGGACAATGAGCAGTTCTTC
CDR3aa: CASSYYRDNEQFF

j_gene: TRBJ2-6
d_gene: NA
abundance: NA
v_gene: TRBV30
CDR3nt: NA
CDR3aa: CAWRVAGGSGANVLAF